The 20 T cell receptor beta chains reported below all come from one sample, sequenced in a study of Tregs in tolerant kidney transplant recipients. Recipients received nonmyeloablative bone marrow transplants from related graft donors, with transient mixed chimerism. Sequencing was performed with immunoSEQ multiplex PCR; in TCRdb, only in-frame clones are kept and a portion is missing. The listing contains tens of thousands of clones. The sequencing used CD4+ T cells from blood (PBMCs), collected 24 months after the transplant. The source of these receptors is a human patient who received a combined kidney and bone marrow transplant. Some T cells may trace back to the graft donor.

Concerning this clone itself: The CDR3 end lies 3 residues beyond the end of the read and is filled in from the germline J gene. The chain couples TRBV7-8 to TRBJ2-2; possibly TRBD1 for D (6 bases). Germline values: CDR1 SGHVS, CDR2 FQNEAQ. CDR3 length equals 15 residues. The V and J ends lost 5 bases and 3 bases respectively, with 13 bases between them. CDR3 region: CASSLRTADTGELFF. The DNA read from the CDR3 is TGTGCCAGCAGCCTACGGACAGCCGACACCGGGGAG.

As to this clone: The read terminates 3 residues before the CDR3 end, so the remaining end is supplied by the germline J gene. The V gene is TRBV7-9, the J gene TRBJ1-1; unclear D gene. Germline CDR1 reads SEHNR; CDR2 reads FQNEAQ (reference sequence). The CDR3 is made up of 14 amino acids. V gave up 1 base and J gave up 1 base, with 7 bases separating them. The CDR3 sequence: CASSLDPGNTEAFF. The CDR3 bases that were read are TGTGCCAGCAGCTTAGACCCGGGGAACACTGAA.

Note on this clone: The CDR3 extends 3 residues past the end of the read, so its final part is completed from the germline J gene. The J gene is TRBJ2-7, the V gene TRBV20-1; 7 positions agree with TRBD2. CDR1 is DFQATT and CDR2 is SNEGSKA in the germline V gene (reference sequence). There are 13 residues in the CDR3. Trimming removed 5 bases from V and 3 bases from J; junction bases left unmatched: 7. CDR3 bases read: TGCAGTGCTGCAGCGGGACTTAACTACGAG. Protein: CSAAAGLNYE. The full CDR3 protein reads CSAAAGLNYEQYF.

CDR3: CASSEQGWRNQPQHF. The part of the CDR3 DNA that was read is TGCGCCAGCAGCGAACAGGGTTGGCGCAATCAGCCC. This chain links TRBV5-1 with TRBJ1-5; TRBD1 might be the D (6 bases). The CDR3 extends 3 residues past the end of the read, so its final part is completed from the germline J gene. Germline CDR1 SGHRS, CDR2 YFSETQ. V lost 4 bases and J 2 bases, leaving 13 bases between the germline ends. The length of the CDR3 is 15 residues.

On this clone itself: Read data end 3 residues before the CDR3 end; the end is taken from the germline J gene. The chain joins TRBV18 to TRBJ2-3; D not certain. V lost 5 bases and J 2 bases, leaving 8 bases between the germline ends. This CDR3 contains 13 residues. Germline V CDR1 and CDR2: KGHSH, LQKENI. The part of the CDR3 DNA that was read is TGTGCCAGCTCAGATGGGCCCACAGATACG. Its protein product is CASSDGPTDT. The full-length CDR3 reads as CASSDGPTDTQYF.

Worth noting for this clone: The read stops 3 residues short of the end of the CDR3; the missing end is completed from the germline J gene. The chain couples TRBV6-1 to TRBJ2-5, with 8 bases lining up with TRBD1. V trimming: 3 bases; J trimming: 4 bases; junction bases outside the gene matches: 4. The CDR3 sequence is 14 residues long. The V gene's germline CDR1 is MNHNS and CDR2 SASEGT. CDR3 amino acids: CASSDRGRVETQYF. Partial CDR3 DNA: TGTGCCAGCAGTGACAGGGGGCGGGTAGAGACC.

Comment on this clone: The read ends 3 residues early relative to the CDR3; the germline J gene fills the gap. V gene TRBV30 combines with J gene TRBJ1-1; D possibly corresponds to TRBD1 (6 bases). Looked up from germline, CDR1 is GTSNPN and CDR2 is SVGIG (reference sequence). V was pared by 5 bases and J by 1 base, with 17 bases between. CDR3 length: 15 residues. CDR3 bases read: TGTGCCTGGCACACCGGACAGTCCAGGAACACTGAA. It encodes CAWHTGQSRNTE. The full CDR3 protein reads CAWHTGQSRNTEAFF.

In regard to this clone: The read halts 3 residues ahead of the CDR3 end, with the missing end drawn from the germline J gene. The chain is built from TRBV19 and TRBJ2-7; possible D gene TRBD2, 6 bases. Between the trimmed V and J ends, which lost 3 bases and 0 bases, there was a span of 12 bases. CDR1 LNHDA and CDR2 SQIVND come from the germline V gene (reference sequence). The CDR3 covers 15 residues. The CDR3 loop reads CASSMRLASSYEQYF. The CDR3 bases that were read are TGTGCCAGTAGTATGAGGCTAGCGAGCTCCTACGAG.

Concerning this clone itself: Sequencing ends 3 residues short of the CDR3 end; the germline J gene provides the rest. The chain links TRBV28 to TRBJ2-1; TRBD1 is a possible D gene (6 bases). CDR1 and CDR2 (germline): MDHEN, SYDVKM. The CDR3 is 21 residues long. Trimming removed 2 bases at V and 5 bases at J, with 31 bases between. The sequenced part of the CDR3 DNA is TGTGCCAGCAGTTTAAAGGGGATCCTCAGGGGTCGGTTGGACGGGAACAATGAG. Translated, it gives CASSLKGILRGRLDGNNE. The entire CDR3 reads CASSLKGILRGRLDGNNEQFF.

Points on this clone: The CDR3 end is not reached by the read, which stops 3 residues before it; the germline J gene fills it in. The V gene is TRBV20-1, the J gene TRBJ2-1; either TRBD1 or TRBD2 may supply D (5 bases each). Germline CDR1 reads DFQATT; CDR2 reads SNEGSKA (reference sequence). Between the trimmed V and J ends, which lost 0 bases and 1 base, there was a span of 13 bases. The CDR3 is 16 amino acids. The covered CDR3 bases are TGCAGTGCTAGAGATATCCAGGGAGTTTCCTACAATGAG. It specifies CSARDIQGVSYNE. In full, the CDR3 reads CSARDIQGVSYNEQFF.

In the case of this clone: The DNA ends 3 residues before the CDR3 does, and the rest of the CDR3 is filled in from the germline J gene. The V and J genes are TRBV5-1 and TRBJ1-4; D might be TRBD1 (5 bases). This CDR3 is 14 amino acids long. V lost 5 bases to trimming and J lost 3 bases, with 11 bases between them. The germline gives CDR1 SGHRS, CDR2 YFSETQ. The CDR3 DNA, read in part, is TGCGCCAGCAGTCCCGGGGGGGCTAATGAAAAA. This translates into CASSPGGANEK. The full CDR3 sequence reads CASSPGGANEKLFF.

In regard to this clone: With the read ending 3 residues before the CDR3 end, the germline J gene is used to fill in that end. The chain joins TRBV28 to TRBJ1-1, with a possible D match to TRBD1 (5 bases). From germline, CDR1 is MDHEN and CDR2 SYDVKM. The CDR3 has 14 residues. CDR3 DNA (partial): TGTGCCAGCAGTTTAGGGGCACGGGTGGAAGCT. Its protein product is CASSLGARVEA. The entire CDR3 protein is CASSLGARVEAAFF.

Of note for this clone: The read finishes 3 residues shy of the CDR3 end, and the germline J gene is used to complete it. The chain couples TRBV6-1 to TRBJ1-1; D not resolved. CDR1 MNHNS and CDR2 SASEGT come from the germline V gene. There are 13 residues in the CDR3. V shed 4 bases and J shed 5 bases, with 11 bases lying between them. This chain's CDR3 is CASSALRGTEAFF. The sequenced part of the CDR3 DNA is TGTGCCAGCAGTGCACTTCGGGGTACTGAA.

Regarding this clone: The CDR3 end falls 3 residues outside the read, so it is completed with the germline J gene. The genes are TRBV7-3 and TRBJ2-2, with 9 bases lining up with TRBD2. The CDR3 has 17 amino acids. V shed 5 bases, J shed 4 bases, and the junction held 11 bases outside the gene matches. The germline CDR1 and CDR2 sequences are SGHTA and FQGTGA. The part of the CDR3 DNA that was read is TGTGCCAGCAGCGAGGTGACCTCTAGCGGGGTCACCGGGGAG. This gives the protein CASSEVTSSGVTGE. The CDR3 in full is CASSEVTSSGVTGELFF.

A word on this clone: Sequencing ends 3 residues short of the CDR3 end; the germline J gene provides the rest. The rearrangement links TRBV11-2 to TRBJ2-5, with D hard to call. Germline CDR1 reads SGHAT; CDR2 reads FQNNGV. V was clipped by 5 bases and J by 5 bases, with 6 bases between them. This CDR3 is 11 amino acids long. CDR3 bases read: TGTGCCAGCAGCCAGGAGGAGACC. Translating it yields CASSQEET. The complete CDR3 reads CASSQEETQYF.

On this clone itself: Coverage ceases 3 residues before the CDR3 finishes, and the germline J gene fills in the end. V and J are TRBV7-1 and TRBJ2-1; 15 positions agree with TRBD2. TRBV7-1 is reported as an ORF; its role is uncertain. This CDR3 spans 22 amino acids. Losses at the gene ends were 3 bases for V and 0 bases for J; bases not matched to a gene: 15. The CDR3 loop is CASSSRQGGLAGGSSSYNEQFF. The part of the CDR3 DNA that was read is TGTGCCAGCAGCTCTCGCCAGGGGGGACTAGCGGGAGGATCGAGCTCCTACAATGAG.

On this clone: The read terminates 3 residues ahead of where the CDR3 ends, so the germline J gene completes it. The chain links TRBV19 to TRBJ2-7; 7 nucleotides align to TRBD1. Germline V gene sequence: CDR1 LNHDA, CDR2 SQIVND (reference sequence). This CDR3 is 13 amino acids long. Trimming at V came to 6 bases and at J to 4 bases, leaving 6 bases not matched to a gene. Partial CDR3 DNA: TGTGCCAGTAGCCTACAGGGGAGTTACGAG. As protein: CASSLQGSYE. The whole CDR3 protein reads CASSLQGSYEQYF.

In regard to this clone: The read terminates 3 residues ahead of where the CDR3 ends, so the germline J gene completes it. V gene TRBV28 combines with J gene TRBJ1-1, with 8 bases that match TRBD1. The CDR3 totals 14 residues. V shed 6 bases, J shed 1 base, and the junction held 4 bases outside the gene matches. Germline V gene lookup returns CDR1 MDHEN and CDR2 SYDVKM. The covered CDR3 bases are TGTGCCAGCAGCACAGGGGGGGGGAACACTGAA. Translation: CASSTGGGNTE. The CDR3 as a whole reads CASSTGGGNTEAFF.

As for this clone: The read stops 3 residues short of the end of the CDR3; the missing end is completed from the germline J gene. V is TRBV29-1 and J is TRBJ2-3, with 12 bases aligning to TRBD2. CDR1 and CDR2 from the germline V gene are SQVTM and ANQGSEA. Trimming at V came to 6 bases and at J to 4 bases, leaving 5 bases not matched to a gene. The CDR3 contains 14 residues. CDR3 bases read: TGCAGCGTAGCCAGACTAGCGGGGGCAGATACG. Its translation is CSVARLAGADT. The entire CDR3 sequence reads CSVARLAGADTQYF.

Notes on this clone: The read halts 3 residues ahead of the CDR3 end, with the missing end drawn from the germline J gene. The J gene is TRBJ2-3, the V gene TRBV20-1; the D gene is possibly TRBD2 (6 bases). The germline CDR1 and CDR2 sequences are DFQATT and SNEGSKA (reference sequence). The CDR3 contains 12 residues. V dropped 6 bases and J dropped 2 bases, with 9 bases sitting between them. The DNA read from the CDR3 is TGCAGTGCGGGGGGTGCCACAGATACG. It is translated as CSAGGATDT. The complete CDR3 protein is CSAGGATDTQYF.